The rows below give T cell receptor beta chains drawn from one sample of a study of early T cells in non-severe SARS-CoV-2 infection. TCRdb used MiXCR to reprocess the 5' RACE reads, holding one entry per CDR3 protein. The sample lists 35,000 to 50,000 distinct CDR3 sequences, roughly 6.2% seen once, with under 15% in the top ten. Sequenced sample: whole blood. The receptor source for this set is an adult who was a healthcare worker with PCR-confirmed SARS-CoV-2 infection or an uninfected control (not recorded which). CDR3s include the opening cysteine and the closing phenylalanine or tryptophan. A D gene is named only where the DNA matches it firmly. Size values are once, few and many counts, or a class for expanded clones, and some rows have none.

size | D | J | V | CDR3
many | . | TRBJ2-7 | TRBV20-1 | CSARSSTGVGEQYF
many | TRBD1 | TRBJ1-1 | TRBV27 | CASSYRGGEAFF
many | . | TRBJ2-7 | TRBV14 | CASSQARGPLDEQYF
many | . | TRBJ2-7 | TRBV5-4 | CASSLGSGDSPYEQYF
many | . | TRBJ2-1 | TRBV28 | CASSFSGTYNEQFF
many | TRBD1 | TRBJ2-2 | TRBV4-3 | CASSRGTGDTGELFF
many | TRBD2 | TRBJ2-7 | TRBV20-1 | CSAGTSGGISYEQYF
few | . | TRBJ2-2 | TRBV7-3 | CASSLVGRASGELFF
many | . | TRBJ2-1 | TRBV20-1 | CSASLAANEQFF
many | TRBD1 | TRBJ1-2 | TRBV5-4 | CASSFTGTGRLGYTF
many | TRBD2 | TRBJ2-7 | TRBV6-6 | CASSYSRLAGALEQYF
medium-sized | . | TRBJ2-1 | TRBV10-3 | CAISARDGQSDNEQFF
many | . | TRBJ1-4 | TRBV7-9 | CASSTAGRIREKLFF
many | TRBD1 | TRBJ2-5 | TRBV4-3 | CASSQDWRTGRGETQYF
. | . | TRBJ1-6 | TRBV4-3 | CASSLTLDAGSSYNSPLHF
. | . | TRBJ2-2 | TRBV5-4 | CAIPRAGKGAGELFF